This TCR beta chain was sequenced during a study of T-cell reconstitution after alpha-beta-depleted transplantation in children. The CDR3 runs to 15 residues. The germline V gene has CDR1 MNHEY and CDR2 SVGAGI. Germline trimming cut 2 bases from V and 4 bases from J; bases unmatched to any gene: 6. This clonotype was recorded many times. Its antigen remains unknown. TCRbeta library construction was performed incorporating unique molecular identifiers. TCRdb analysed the PCR reads with MiXCR anew, one entry per CDR3 protein. The data hold some 200,000 distinct CDR3 sequences, with approximately 11% observed a single time. Study results and caveats: Diversity and T-cell counts at one year after transplant derived mostly from new T cells.

This sequence originates from a child under two years old with acute myeloid leukemia, due to receive a stem cell transplant. J is TRBJ2-3 and V is TRBV6-5; 7 bases agree with TRBD1. The sample in question was PBMCs, obtained before TCRalphabeta/CD19-depleted stem cell transplant. CDR3 nucleotides: TGTGCCAGCAGTTACCACAGACAGGGTGCAGATACGCAGTATTTT. As protein: CASSYHRQGADTQYF.